This T cell receptor (beta chain) was identified in a study of Graves' ophthalmopathy and Graves' hyperthyroidism. In its sample, this clonotype was seen many times. Its antigen is currently unknown. Study-wide findings and caveats: Researchers report that a 13-signature model separated ophthalmopathy from stable hyperthyroidism, posting under 90% sensitivity and around 80% specificity.

V lost 8 bases and J 1 base, leaving 8 bases between the germline ends. This CDR3 region has 13 residues. RNA transcripts yielded amplified TCR beta CDR3 regions. Scientists carried out first-round RT-PCR using HTBI primers and then a second-round multiplex PCR. Using its own MiXCR run on the multiplex PCR reads, TCRdb lists one record per CDR3 protein. Seen here are some 360,000 distinct CDR3 sequences, about 18% observed once, and the top ten hold 2.4%. What was sequenced was peripheral blood. V usage is TRBV12-3 or TRBV12-4 and J usage is TRBJ2-2; D remains unclear. This sequence originates from an adult woman with stable Graves' hyperthyroidism. In DNA, the CDR3 is TGTGCCAGCGGGCCCCAGAACACCGGGGAGCTGTTTTTT. This sequence encodes CASGPQNTGELFF.